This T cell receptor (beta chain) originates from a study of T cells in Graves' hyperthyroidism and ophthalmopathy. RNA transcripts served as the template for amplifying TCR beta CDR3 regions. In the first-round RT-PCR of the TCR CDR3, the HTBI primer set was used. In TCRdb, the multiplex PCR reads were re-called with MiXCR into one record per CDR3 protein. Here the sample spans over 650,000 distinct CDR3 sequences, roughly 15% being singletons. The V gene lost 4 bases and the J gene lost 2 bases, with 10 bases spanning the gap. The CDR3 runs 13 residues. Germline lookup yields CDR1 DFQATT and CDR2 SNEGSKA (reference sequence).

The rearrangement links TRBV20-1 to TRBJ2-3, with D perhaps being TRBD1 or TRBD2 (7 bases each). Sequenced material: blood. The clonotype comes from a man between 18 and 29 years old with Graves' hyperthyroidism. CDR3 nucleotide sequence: TGCAGTGCTACAGGGGGGGACACAGATACGCAGTATTTT. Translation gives CSATGGDTDTQYF.